A selection of T cell receptor beta chains follows, all from one sample in a study of beta chain features in type 1 diabetes. Some clones are missing from TCRdb's copy, which holds only in-frame ones; the method was immunoSEQ multiplex PCR. The sample has around 650,000 clones, roughly an eighth seen once; the top ten hold around 0.12%. Material for sequencing was naive CD4+ T cells from blood. The receptors originated from a man aged 30-40 years with type 1 diabetes. The CDR3 runs from the conserved cysteine through the conserved F or W. A D gene is named only where the DNA matches it firmly. The size entry is marked missing in some rows and otherwise reads once, few, many or a size class.

v_gene	j_gene	abundance	d_gene	CDR3aa	CDR3nt
TRBV7-7	TRBJ1-4	few	TRBD1	CASSLAGGTEKLFF	TGTGCTAGCAGCTTGGCAGGGGGCACGGAAAAACTGTTTTTT
TRBV5-1	TRBJ1-2	.	TRBD1	CASSLGDSYGYTF	TGCGCCAGCAGCTTGGGGGACAGCTATGGCTACACCTTC
TRBV29-1	TRBJ2-7	.	.	CSVEGGTFAHEQYF	TGCAGCGTTGAAGGAGGGACATTCGCTCACGAGCAGTACTTC
TRBV28	TRBJ2-7	.	.	CASSPGATSSYEQYF	TGTGCCAGCAGTCCCGGGGCAACCAGCTCCTACGAGCAGTACTTC
TRBV27	TRBJ2-5	.	TRBD1	CASSIGTAQETQYF	TGTGCCAGCAGTATCGGGACAGCTCAAGAGACCCAGTACTTC
TRBV5-1	TRBJ1-1	.	.	CASSRQTNTEAFF	TGCGCCAGCAGCAGGCAGACGAACACTGAAGCTTTCTTT
TRBV4-2	TRBJ1-5	few	.	CASSQDLLQPQHF	TGTGCCAGCAGCCAAGATCTCTTACAGCCCCAGCATTTT
TRBV5-1	TRBJ2-3	few	.	CASSLLSGRTDTQYF	TGCGCCAGCAGCTTGTTAAGCGGTCGCACAGATACGCAGTATTTT
TRBV7-2	TRBJ2-7	.	.	CASSYGPDQLSYEQYF	TGTGCCAGCAGCTACGGACCCGACCAGCTGTCCTACGAGCAGTACTTC
TRBV6-1	TRBJ1-3	.	.	CASNMDSGNTIYF	TGTGCCAGCAATATGGACTCTGGAAACACCATATATTTT
TRBV18	TRBJ1-3	.	.	CASSPGSGNTIYF	TGTGCCAGCTCACCAGGGAGTGGAAACACCATATATTTT
TRBV6-4	TRBJ2-3	few	.	CASSRGLEDTQYF	TGTGCCAGCAGTCGGGGGTTGGAAGATACGCAGTATTTT
TRBV29-1	TRBJ1-6	few	TRBD1	CSVQQGSNSPLHF	TGCAGCGTGCAACAGGGGAGCAATTCACCCCTCCACTTT
TRBV7-6	TRBJ2-2	.	.	CASSLQGQPNTGELFF	TGTGCCAGCAGCTTGCAGGGACAACCGAACACCGGGGAGCTGTTTTTT
TRBV28	TRBJ1-4	few	.	CASSFGGQNNEKLFF	TGTGCCAGCAGCTTCGGTGGGCAGAATAATGAAAAACTGTTTTTT
TRBV6-5	TRBJ1-1	.	.	CASRNGVELEAFF	TGTGCCAGCAGGAACGGAGTGGAGCTTGAAGCTTTCTTT
TRBV7-2	TRBJ2-7	few	TRBD2	CASSPGTSGGEQYF	TGTGCCAGCAGTCCCGGGACTAGCGGTGGCGAGCAGTACTTC
TRBV6-1	TRBJ1-4	few	.	CASSEALTGLGEKLFF	TGTGCCAGCAGTGAAGCCTTAACAGGGTTAGGCGAAAAACTGTTTTTT
TRBV7-2	TRBJ1-6	.	.	CASSLAQLPLHF	TGTGCCAGCAGCTTAGCGCAGTTACCCCTCCACTTT
TRBV25-1	TRBJ1-2	.	.	CASSESRVRGYTF	TGTGCCAGCAGTGAATCCAGGGTAAGAGGCTACACCTTC
TRBV29-1	TRBJ1-1	.	TRBD1	CSVGGDSRMNTEAFF	TGCAGCGTTGGGGGGGACAGCAGAATGAACACTGAAGCTTTCTTT
TRBV10-3	TRBJ1-6	.	TRBD1	CAISWDRENSPLHF	TGTGCCATCAGTTGGGACAGGGAGAATTCACCCCTCCACTTT
TRBV4-2	TRBJ1-5	.	TRBD1	CASSQESRIGQGDHQPQHF	TGTGCCAGCAGCCAAGAGTCTAGGATAGGACAGGGGGACCATCAGCCCCAGCATTTT
TRBV7-8	TRBJ1-5	.	.	CASATVGVNQPQHF	TGTGCCAGCGCCACCGTGGGGGTCAATCAGCCCCAGCATTTT
TRBV7-2	TRBJ1-4	.	.	CASSPWTVSSEKLFF	TGTGCCAGCAGCCCCTGGACAGTAAGCTCTGAAAAACTGTTTTTT
TRBV6-5	TRBJ1-1	few	.	CASSYLGGTEAFF	TGTGCCAGCAGTTACTTAGGGGGAACTGAAGCTTTCTTT
TRBV5-4	TRBJ2-3	.	.	CASSPPGTDTQYF	TGTGCCAGCAGCCCCCCAGGTACAGATACGCAGTATTTT
TRBV5-1	TRBJ1-2	.	.	CASSLVTETYGYTF	TGCGCCAGCAGCTTGGTTACGGAAACCTATGGCTACACCTTC